This TCR beta chain was captured by sequencing in a study of vaccination and CD4 T cells after COVID-19. Overall study: Nasal swab PCR detected SARS-CoV-2 in convalescent patients, who comprised several mild cases and one severe case. Whole-study findings and limits: Convalescent participants were relatively few, and none had early post-infection timepoints studied.

The CDR3 totals 17 residues. With 2 bases clipped from V and 5 bases from J, the junction kept 10 bases outside the gene matches. Per the germline V gene, CDR1 is MNHNS and CDR2 is SASEGT. Oncomine TCR Beta short-read sequencing was applied to DNA from cultured CD4+ T cells. Genomic DNA was isolated from CD4+ T cells that had been cultured. TCRdb used MiXCR to reprocess the PCR reads, holding one entry per CDR3 protein. This sample has fewer than 20,000 distinct CDR3 sequences, with 54% found just once. The treatment here: approximately 9-day PBMC culture with coronavirus spike peptide pools or control peptides (ViraFEST assay). This clonotype has a single count. Its target is unknown.

This receptor was identified in a human donor with COVID-19. Sequenced material: cultured CD4+ T cells from blood, taken after SARS-CoV-2 vaccination. The chain couples TRBV6-1 to TRBJ2-2, with 8 positions matching TRBD1. CDR3 residues: CASSERPRGQRTGELFF. The CDR3, as DNA: TGTGCCAGCAGTGAAAGGCCCAGGGGGCAAAGGACCGGGGAGCTGTTTTTT.